This T cell receptor beta chain was identified in a study of beta chain features in type 1 diabetes. Findings and limits, study-wide: Since sequencing was performed on cDNA, cells with high TCR expression could be over-represented. Type 1 diabetes patients showed a moderate but significant shortening of TCRB CDR3s in all four CD4+ subsets. Shorter templates may be favored by PCR, equally so in patients and controls. The naive, central memory and Treg TCRB repertoires of patients appeared to be more similar to one another than those of healthy donors.

What was sequenced were expressed TCRB transcripts, since all of the isolated RNA had been reverse transcribed. The assay was immunoSEQ multiplex PCR, and TCRdb's table has in-frame clones only and misses some. This sample has roughly 500,000 clones, with about 29% found just once. As for this clone: Its specificity is unknown.

Per germline, CDR1 LNHNV and CDR2 YYDKDF (reference sequence). Trimming stripped 1 base from V and 4 bases from J, with 17 bases between. CDR3 size: 17 residues. The sequence was obtained from a young man in good health. The chain is built from TRBV15 and TRBJ1-3; no clear D gene. Material: naive CD4+ T cells from blood. The CDR3 here is CATSRGAAWSLGNTIYF. The CDR3 DNA follows: TGTGCCACCAGCAGAGGGGCCGCCTGGTCCCTCGGAAACACCATATATTTT. The full variable domain, completed using reference TRBV15 and TRBJ1-3, is DAMVIQNPRYQVTQFGKPVTLSCSQTLNHNVMYWYQQKSSQAPKLLFHYYDKDFNNEADTPDNFQSRRPNTSFCFLDIRSPGLGDTAMYLCATSRGAAWSLGNTIYFGEGSWLTVV.